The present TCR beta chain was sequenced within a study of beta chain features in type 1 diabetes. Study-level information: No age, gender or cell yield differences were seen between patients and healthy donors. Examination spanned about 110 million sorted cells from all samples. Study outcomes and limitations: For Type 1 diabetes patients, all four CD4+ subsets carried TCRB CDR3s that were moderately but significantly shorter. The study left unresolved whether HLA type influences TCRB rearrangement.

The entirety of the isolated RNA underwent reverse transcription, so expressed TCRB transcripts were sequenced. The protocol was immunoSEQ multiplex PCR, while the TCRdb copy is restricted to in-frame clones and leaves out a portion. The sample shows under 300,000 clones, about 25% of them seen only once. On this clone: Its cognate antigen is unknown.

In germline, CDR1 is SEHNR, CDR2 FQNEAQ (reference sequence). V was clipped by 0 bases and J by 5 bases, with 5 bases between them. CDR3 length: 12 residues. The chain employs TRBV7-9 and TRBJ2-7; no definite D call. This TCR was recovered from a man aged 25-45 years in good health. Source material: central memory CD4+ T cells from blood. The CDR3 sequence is CASSLAEHEQYF. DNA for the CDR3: TGTGCCAGCAGCTTAGCCGAACACGAGCAGTACTTC.